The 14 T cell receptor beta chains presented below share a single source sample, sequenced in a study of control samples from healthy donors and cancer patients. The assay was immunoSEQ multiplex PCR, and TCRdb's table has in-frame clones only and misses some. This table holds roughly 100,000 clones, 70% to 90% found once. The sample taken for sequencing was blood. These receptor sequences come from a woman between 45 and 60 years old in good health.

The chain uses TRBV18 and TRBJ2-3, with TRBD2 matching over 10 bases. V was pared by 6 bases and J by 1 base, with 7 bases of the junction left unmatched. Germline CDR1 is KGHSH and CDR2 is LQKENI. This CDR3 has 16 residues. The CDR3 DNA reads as TGTGCCAGCTCTGTTACCGGGACTAGCGGCACAGATACGCAGTATTTT. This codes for CASSVTGTSGTDTQYF.

CDR3 sequence reads: CATSDFDSCSYNSPLHF. The CDR3 bases are TGTGCCACCAGTGATTTTGACTCTTGCTCCTATAATTCACCCCTCCACTTT. V usage is TRBV24-1 and J usage is TRBJ1-6; D remains unclear. In germline, CDR1 is KGHDR, CDR2 SFDVKD. Between the trimmed V and J ends, which lost 1 base and 0 bases, there was a span of 9 bases. This CDR3 region has 17 residues.

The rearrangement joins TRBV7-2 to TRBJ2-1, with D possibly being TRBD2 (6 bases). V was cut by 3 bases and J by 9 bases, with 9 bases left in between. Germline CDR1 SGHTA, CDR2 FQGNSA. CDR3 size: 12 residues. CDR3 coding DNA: TGTGCCAGCAGCTTGGGACTCACTGAGCAGTTCTTC. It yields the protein CASSLGLTEQFF.

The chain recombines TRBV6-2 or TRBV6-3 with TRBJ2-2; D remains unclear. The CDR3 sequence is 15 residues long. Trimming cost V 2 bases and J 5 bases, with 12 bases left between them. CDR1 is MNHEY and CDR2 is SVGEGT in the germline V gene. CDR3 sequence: CASSYSQRPTGELFF. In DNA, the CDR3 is TGTGCCAGCAGTTACAGTCAGCGCCCGACCGGGGAGCTGTTTTTT.

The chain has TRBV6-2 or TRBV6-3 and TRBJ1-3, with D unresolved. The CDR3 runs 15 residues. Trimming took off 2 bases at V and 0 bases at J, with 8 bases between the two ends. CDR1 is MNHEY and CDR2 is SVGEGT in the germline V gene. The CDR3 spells CASSYGVGSGNTIYF. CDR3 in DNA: TGTGCCAGCAGTTACGGCGTCGGCTCTGGAAACACCATATATTTT.

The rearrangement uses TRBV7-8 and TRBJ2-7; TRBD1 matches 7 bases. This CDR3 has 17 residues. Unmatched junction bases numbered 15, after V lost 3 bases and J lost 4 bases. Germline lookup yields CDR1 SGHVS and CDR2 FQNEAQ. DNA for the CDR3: TGTGCCAGCAGCTTTGCTAACCGGGACAGCGAAGCGTACGAGCAGTACTTC. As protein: CASSFANRDSEAYEQYF.

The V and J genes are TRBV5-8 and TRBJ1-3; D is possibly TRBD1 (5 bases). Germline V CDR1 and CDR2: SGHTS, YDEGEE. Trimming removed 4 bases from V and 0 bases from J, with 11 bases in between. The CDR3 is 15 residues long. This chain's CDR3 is CASSPGRISGNTIYF. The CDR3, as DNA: TGTGCCAGCAGCCCGGGACGGATCTCTGGAAACACCATATATTTT.

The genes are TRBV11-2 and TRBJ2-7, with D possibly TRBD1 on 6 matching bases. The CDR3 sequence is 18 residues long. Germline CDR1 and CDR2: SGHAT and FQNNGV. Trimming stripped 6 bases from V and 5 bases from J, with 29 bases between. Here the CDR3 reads CASRPTRGVGRGDNEQYF. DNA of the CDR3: TGTGCCAGCAGACCGACTCGAGGAGTTGGGAGAGGGGACAACGAGCAGTACTTC.

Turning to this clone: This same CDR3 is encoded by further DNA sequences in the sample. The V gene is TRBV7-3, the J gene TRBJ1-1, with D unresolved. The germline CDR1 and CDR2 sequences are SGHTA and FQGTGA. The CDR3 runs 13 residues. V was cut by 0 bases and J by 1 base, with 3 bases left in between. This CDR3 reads CASSLTPNTEAFF. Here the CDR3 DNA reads TGTGCCAGCAGCTTAACGCCGAACACTGAAGCTTTCTTT.

The CDR3, as DNA: TGCGCCAGCAGCCAAGATAGTTCCAGAAGCACAGATACGCAGTATTTT. Translation: CASSQDSSRSTDTQYF. The J gene is TRBJ2-3, the V gene TRBV4-3; D is unclear. V was pared by 0 bases and J by 0 bases, with 10 bases between. There are 16 residues in the CDR3. Germline loops: CDR1 LGHNA, CDR2 YSLEER.

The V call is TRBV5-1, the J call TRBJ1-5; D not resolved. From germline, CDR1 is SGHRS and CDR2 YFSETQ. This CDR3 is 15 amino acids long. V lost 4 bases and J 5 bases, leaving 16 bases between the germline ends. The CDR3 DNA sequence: TGCGCCAGCAGCGAGGACCGGGGATGGGATCAGCCCCAGCATTTT. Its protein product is CASSEDRGWDQPQHF.

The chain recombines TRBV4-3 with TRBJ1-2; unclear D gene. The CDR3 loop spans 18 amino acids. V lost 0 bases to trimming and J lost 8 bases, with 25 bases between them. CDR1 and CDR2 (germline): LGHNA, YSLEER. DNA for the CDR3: TGCGCCAGCAGCCAAGATTCCGCGATGGGGTGGATTGGGGAGGGCTACACCTTC. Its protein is CASSQDSAMGWIGEGYTF.

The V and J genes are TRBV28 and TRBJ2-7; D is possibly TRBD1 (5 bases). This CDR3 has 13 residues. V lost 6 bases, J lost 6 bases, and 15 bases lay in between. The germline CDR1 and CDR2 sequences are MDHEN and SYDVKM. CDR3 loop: CASSLPGPSEQYF. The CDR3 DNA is TGTGCCAGCAGCTTGCCAGGGCCCTCCGAGCAGTACTTC.

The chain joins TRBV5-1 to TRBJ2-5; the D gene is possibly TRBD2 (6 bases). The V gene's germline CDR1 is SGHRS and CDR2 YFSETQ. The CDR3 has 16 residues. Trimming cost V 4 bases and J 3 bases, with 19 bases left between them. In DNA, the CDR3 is TGCGCCAGCAGCCCCTCTTGGGGAGGCCCCGAAGAGACCCAGTACTTC. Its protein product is CASSPSWGGPEETQYF.